The source of this T cell receptor (beta chain) is a study of shared clonotypes between healthy human individuals. For the study at large: Aged between 18 and 49, the donors were two women and three men.

The CDR3 spans 19 residues. The germline V gene has CDR1 SGHVS and CDR2 FNYEAQ. V was shortened by 1 base and J by 0 bases, with 19 bases between the two germline ends. Libraries were prepared by immunoSEQ multiplex PCR; TCRdb keeps only in-frame clonotypes and omits some of them. The top ten hold roughly 1.1% of the sample, which has about 2 million clones, approximately 95% seen once. Worth noting for this clone: The antigen is unknown.

The study, taken as a whole, reports: Clonotype sharing among donors likely depends on sequencing depth.

The naive CD8 population came from CD45RO-negative cells selected for CCR7, without terminally differentiated effector memory CD45RA+ cells. Those who donated were healthy HIV-negative adults, with no recent acute infections or vaccinations reported. Sequenced sample: naive CD8+ T cells sorted from blood. The genes are TRBV7-6 and TRBJ1-3; D is possibly TRBD1 (5 bases). The TCR sequence derives from a man aged 18 to 30 in good health. The CDR3 is CASSLVPDSSVVSGNTIYF. The CDR3 DNA sequence: TGTGCCAGCAGCTTAGTGCCAGACAGTAGCGTAGTCTCTGGAAACACCATATATTTT.